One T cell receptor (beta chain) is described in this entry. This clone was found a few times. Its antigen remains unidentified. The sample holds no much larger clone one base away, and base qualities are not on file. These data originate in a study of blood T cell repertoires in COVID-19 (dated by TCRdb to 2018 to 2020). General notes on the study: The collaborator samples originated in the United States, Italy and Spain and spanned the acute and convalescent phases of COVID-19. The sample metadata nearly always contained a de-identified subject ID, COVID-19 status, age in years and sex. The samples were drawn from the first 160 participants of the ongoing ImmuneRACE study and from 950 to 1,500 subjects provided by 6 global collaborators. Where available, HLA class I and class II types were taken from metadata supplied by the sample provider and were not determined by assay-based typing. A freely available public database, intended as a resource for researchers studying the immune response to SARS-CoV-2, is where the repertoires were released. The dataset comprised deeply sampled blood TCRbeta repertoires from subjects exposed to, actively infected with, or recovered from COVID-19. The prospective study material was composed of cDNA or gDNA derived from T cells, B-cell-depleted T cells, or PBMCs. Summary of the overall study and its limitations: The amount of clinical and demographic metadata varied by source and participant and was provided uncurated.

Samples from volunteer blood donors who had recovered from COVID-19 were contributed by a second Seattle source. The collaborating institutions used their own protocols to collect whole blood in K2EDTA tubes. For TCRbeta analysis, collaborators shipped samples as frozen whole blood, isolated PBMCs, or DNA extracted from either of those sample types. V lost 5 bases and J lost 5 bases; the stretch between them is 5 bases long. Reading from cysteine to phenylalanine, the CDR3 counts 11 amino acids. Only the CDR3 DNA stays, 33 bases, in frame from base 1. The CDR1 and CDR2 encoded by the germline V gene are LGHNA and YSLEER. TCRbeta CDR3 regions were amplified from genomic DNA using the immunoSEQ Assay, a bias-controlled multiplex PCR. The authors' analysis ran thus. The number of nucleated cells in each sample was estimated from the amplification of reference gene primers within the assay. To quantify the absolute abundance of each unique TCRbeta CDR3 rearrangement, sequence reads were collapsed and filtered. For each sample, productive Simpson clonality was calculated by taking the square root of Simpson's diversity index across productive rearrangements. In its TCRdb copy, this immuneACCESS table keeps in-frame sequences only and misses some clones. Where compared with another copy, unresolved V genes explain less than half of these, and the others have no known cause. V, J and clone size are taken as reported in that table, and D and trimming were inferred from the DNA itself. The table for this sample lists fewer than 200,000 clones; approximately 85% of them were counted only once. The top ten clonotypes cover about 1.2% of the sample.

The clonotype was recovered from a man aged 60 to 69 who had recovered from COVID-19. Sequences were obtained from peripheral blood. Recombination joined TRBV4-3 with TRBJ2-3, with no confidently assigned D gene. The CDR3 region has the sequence CASSNRDTQYF. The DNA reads TGCGCCAGCAGCAACAGAGATACGCAGTATTTT.